The 30 T cell receptor beta chains below all came from one sample that was sequenced in a study of cytomegalovirus exposure and HLA in healthy donors. PCR employed 60 Vbeta and 13 Jbeta primers. Clones were read by immunoSEQ multiplex PCR, and TCRdb kept only the in-frame ones, dropping some. The table lists fewer than 65,000 clones, about 84% of them singletons. The specimen was PBMCs. These receptors all stem from a young man in good health and CMV-seronegative.

There are a few counts of this clone. The genes are TRBV7-3 and TRBJ2-2; perhaps TRBD1 as D (5 bases). V lost 5 bases and J lost 5, with 18 bases in between. The CDR3 loop spans 16 amino acids. Germline lookup yields CDR1 SGHTA and CDR2 FQGTGA. CDR3 protein: CASSPTWTLRTGELFF. The CDR3 DNA sequence: TGTGCCAGCAGCCCTACGTGGACACTGAGGACCGGGGAGCTGTTTTTT.

The CDR3 sequence: CASSVALAGGSEQFF. CDR3 in DNA: TGTGCCAGCAGCGTAGCACTAGCGGGAGGGAGTGAGCAGTTCTTC. The rearrangement joins TRBV9 to TRBJ2-1; TRBD2 matches 13 bases. V lost 0 bases to trimming and J lost 9 bases; unmatched junction nucleotides: 3. Germline V lookup: CDR1 SGDLS, CDR2 YYNGEE. The CDR3 consists of 15 residues.

The CDR3 nucleotides read TGTGCCAGCAGACAGGGGGTTTCCTACGAGCAGTACTTC. Encoded protein: CASRQGVSYEQYF. The gene calls are TRBV6-6 and TRBJ2-7; 8 bases fit TRBD1. The CDR3 length is 13 residues. The germline V gene has CDR1 MNHNY and CDR2 SVGAGI (reference sequence). Trimming removed 6 bases from V and 1 base from J; junction bases left unmatched: 2.

The genes are TRBV30 and TRBJ2-5; D is perhaps TRBD1 (5 bases). The CDR3 has 15 residues. CDR1 and CDR2 from the germline V gene are GTSNPN and SVGIG (reference sequence). The V gene lost 4 bases and the J gene lost 1 base, with 16 bases spanning the gap. As DNA, the CDR3 is TGTGCCTGGAAAGTCGGCAGGGTGGTCCAAGAGACCCAGTACTTC. This encodes CAWKVGRVVQETQYF.

V and J are TRBV10-1 and TRBJ2-2; no definite D call. Germline V gene sequence: CDR1 WNHNN, CDR2 SYGVQD (reference sequence). The CDR3 loop spans 15 amino acids. V was shortened by 5 bases and J by 0 bases, with 10 bases between the two germline ends. The CDR3 nucleotides are TGCGCCAGCAGTCCCCGACTGCCGAACACCGGGGAGCTGTTTTTT. Translated, it gives CASSPRLPNTGELFF.

The chain joins TRBV7-9 to TRBJ1-4; 8 bases map to TRBD1. The CDR3 loop spans 14 amino acids. Germline V gene lookup returns CDR1 SEHNR and CDR2 FQNEAQ (reference sequence). Trimming cost V 4 bases and J 8 bases; bases outside gene matches: 6. The CDR3 here is CASSSGQGGEKLFF. CDR3 in DNA: TGTGCCAGCAGCTCCGGACAGGGTGGGGAAAAACTGTTTTTT.

This clone was seen more than once but under ten times. This chain uses TRBV19 with TRBJ1-5, with 8 positions matching TRBD1. The germline CDR1 and CDR2 sequences are LNHDA and SQIVND (reference sequence). Germline trimming cut 5 bases from V and 5 bases from J; bases unmatched to any gene: 17. There are 18 residues in the CDR3. In nucleotides, the CDR3 is TGTGCCAGTAGTGGGTCGGACAGGGAGGTGATTGAGGATCAGCCCCAGCATTTT. Residues: CASSGSDREVIEDQPQHF.

This clone is labeled as medium-sized (0.01 to 0.1%). This chain joins TRBV10-2 and TRBJ2-3; tentatively, D is TRBD1 (7 bases). Germline CDR1 reads WSHSY; CDR2 reads SAAADI. V was shortened by 6 bases and J by 2 bases, with 15 bases between the two germline ends. This CDR3 spans 15 amino acids. CDR3 sequence reads: CASRRTGGYTDTQYF. The CDR3 DNA reads as TGCGCCAGCAGGAGGACAGGAGGGTACACAGATACGCAGTATTTT.

The J gene is TRBJ2-5, the V gene TRBV11-3; 8 bases map to TRBD2. V shed 0 bases, J shed 5 bases, and the junction held 5 bases outside the gene matches. Germline values: CDR1 SGHNT, CDR2 YENEEA. The length of the CDR3 is 15 residues. The CDR3 region is CASSLDQREWETQYF. CDR3 sequence (DNA): TGTGCCAGCAGCTTAGACCAGCGGGAGTGGGAGACCCAGTACTTC. The variable domain in full, completed from reference TRBV11-3 and TRBJ2-5, reads EAGVVQSPRYKIIEKKQPVAFWCNPISGHNTLYWYLQNLGQGPELLIRYENEEAVDDSQLPKDRFSAERLKGVDSTLKIQPAELGDSAVYLCASSLDQREWETQYFGPGTRLLVL.

The chain couples TRBV28 to TRBJ1-6; D is unresolved. Trimming shortened V by 10 bases and J by 7 bases, and 20 bases separated the two germline ends. The CDR3 extends over 15 amino acids. The V gene's germline CDR1 is MDHEN and CDR2 SYDVKM. CDR3 sequence reads: CATTPRRGRNSPLHF. The CDR3, as DNA: TGTGCCACCACCCCGAGGCGGGGTCGGAATTCACCCCTCCACTTT.

The count of this clone is one. The rearrangement links TRBV4-1 to TRBJ2-1; TRBD1 matches at 7 bases. Trimming at V came to 3 bases and at J to 4 bases, leaving 3 bases not matched to a gene. The CDR3 extends over 14 amino acids. Germline V gene sequence: CDR1 MGHRA, CDR2 YSYEKL. In DNA form, the CDR3 reads TGCGCCAGCAGCCAGGAGACAGGGTACAATGAGCAGTTCTTC. This encodes CASSQETGYNEQFF.

The chain recombines TRBV4-1 with TRBJ1-1; D is possibly TRBD1 (6 bases). V lost 2 bases and J 4 bases, leaving 17 bases between the germline ends. Germline CDR1 MGHRA, CDR2 YSYEKL. CDR3 length: 16 amino acids. DNA for the CDR3: TGCGCCAGCAGCCAACTTGCTGGGGGGGCTCGCACTGAAGCTTTCTTT. This codes for CASSQLAGGARTEAFF.

The chain couples TRBV6-1 to TRBJ2-7; perhaps TRBD2 as D (6 bases). V was trimmed by 8 bases and J by 3 bases, leaving 14 bases between them. From germline, CDR1 is MNHNS and CDR2 SASEGT. This CDR3 spans 13 amino acids. CDR3 coding DNA: TGTGCCAGCCGGGCGGGGAGATTCTACGAGCAGTACTTC. Residues: CASRAGRFYEQYF.

The CDR3 protein is CAWTRGSGNSPLHF. CDR3 in DNA: TGTGCCTGGACCCGTGGTTCAGGAAATTCACCCCTCCACTTT. The chain combines TRBV30 with TRBJ1-6; D call uncertain. V was shortened by 4 bases and J by 7 bases, with 14 bases between the two germline ends. This CDR3 spans 14 amino acids. In germline, CDR1 is GTSNPN, CDR2 SVGIG (reference sequence).

The rearrangement joins TRBV4-2 to TRBJ2-5; TRBD2 matches 8 bases. J lost 0 bases, V lost 2 bases, and 14 bases had no gene match. This CDR3 contains 19 residues. CDR1 LGHNA and CDR2 YNFKEQ come from the germline V gene. CDR3 DNA: TGTGCCAGCAGCCAACGATCCGGACTGGCGGGGGGCTACCAAGAGACCCAGTACTTC. Translated: CASSQRSGLAGGYQETQYF.

Here the CDR3 reads CASSPALGQGIEKLFF. The CDR3 DNA reads TGTGCCAGCAGCCCCGCCTTGGGTCAGGGAATTGAAAAACTGTTTTTT. The chain couples TRBV9 to TRBJ1-4, with a tentative D call TRBD1 (5 bases). Between the trimmed V and J ends, which lost 4 bases and 7 bases, there was a span of 20 bases. Per germline, CDR1 SGDLS and CDR2 YYNGEE. The CDR3 is made up of 16 amino acids. Full variable domain (outside the CDR3, taken from reference TRBV9 and TRBJ1-4): DSGVTQTPKHLITATGQRVTLRCSPRSGDLSVYWYQQSLDQGLQFLIQYYNGEERAKGNILERFSAQQFPDLHSELNLSSLELGDSALYFCASSPALGQGIEKLFFGSGTQLSVL.

This clone showed up just once. This chain uses TRBV5-4 with TRBJ2-2; 7 bases are shared with TRBD2. The CDR3 is made up of 15 amino acids. Germline lookup yields CDR1 SGHNT and CDR2 YYREEE (reference sequence). J lost 0 bases, V lost 3 bases, and 2 bases had no gene match. The CDR3 sequence: CASSSLATNTGELFF. The CDR3 DNA reads as TGTGCCAGCAGCTCACTAGCGACGAACACCGGGGAGCTGTTTTTT.

This clone was recorded once. The chain is built from TRBV5-4 and TRBJ2-5; TRBD2 aligns across 13 bases. Near its end, the DNA agrees better with TRBJ2-7, so the J call may be wrong. Germline values: CDR1 SGHNT, CDR2 YYREEE (reference sequence). This CDR3 region has 15 residues. This CDR3 reads CASSPTSGRSYEQYF. The CDR3 DNA is TGTGCCAGCAGCCCGACTAGCGGGAGGTCCTACGAGCAGTACTTC.

The V gene is TRBV5-8, the J gene TRBJ1-5, with TRBD1 matching over 7 bases. CDR1 and CDR2 (germline): SGHTS, YDEGEE. The CDR3 consists of 13 residues. Trimming cost V 0 bases and J 8 bases; bases outside gene matches: 2. CDR3 nucleotide sequence: TGTGCCAGCAGCTTGGAGACAGGGAAGCCCCAGCATTTT. Encoded protein: CASSLETGKPQHF.

There are a few counts of this clone. This sequence joins TRBV27 and TRBJ1-5; D remains unclear. This CDR3 is 13 amino acids long. Germline V gene sequence: CDR1 MNHEY, CDR2 SMNVEV (reference sequence). V dropped 5 bases and J dropped 7 bases, with 12 bases sitting between them. The CDR3 DNA reads as TGTGCCAGCAGTCCGTTGGGCCAACAGCCCCAGCATTTT. Translating gives CASSPLGQQPQHF.

This chain links TRBV4-3 with TRBJ2-1, with a weak D call TRBD2 (5 bases). Trimming removed 0 bases at V and 3 bases at J, with 12 bases between. Per germline, CDR1 LGHNA and CDR2 YSLEER. The CDR3 is 16 residues long. CDR3 amino acids: CASSQDPRELYNEQFF. The CDR3, as DNA: TGCGCCAGCAGCCAAGATCCCCGGGAACTCTACAATGAGCAGTTCTTC.

The chain joins TRBV2 to TRBJ2-7; TRBD1 matches at 9 bases. Losses at the gene ends were 8 bases for V and 5 bases for J; bases not matched to a gene: 10. The CDR3 extends over 14 amino acids. Germline assignment: CDR1 SNHLY and CDR2 FYNNEI. The CDR3 DNA sequence: TGTGCCAGCGGGGGACAGGGAGGAAGCAACGAGCAGTACTTC. Translating it yields CASGGQGGSNEQYF.

This clone was seen only once. The V gene is TRBV2, the J gene TRBJ2-5; D is perhaps TRBD2 (5 bases). V was shortened by 2 bases and J by 5 bases, with 9 bases between the two germline ends. Germline V gives CDR1 SNHLY, CDR2 FYNNEI. This CDR3 spans 13 amino acids. The CDR3 nucleotides are TGTGCCAGCAGTGAATGGGGAGCCGAGACCCAGTACTTC. Translated, it gives CASSEWGAETQYF.

V is TRBV6-1 and J is TRBJ1-4, with D possibly being TRBD1 (6 bases). This CDR3 has 15 amino acids. In germline, CDR1 is MNHNS, CDR2 SASEGT. Trimming removed 5 bases at V and 0 bases at J, with 10 bases between. The CDR3 region is CASSTRQATNEKLFF. Written as DNA, the CDR3 is TGTGCCAGCAGTACGCGACAGGCAACTAATGAAAAACTGTTTTTT.

V and J are TRBV7-8 and TRBJ2-5; no definite D call. Trimming stripped 0 bases from V and 7 bases from J, with 3 bases between. Germline values: CDR1 SGHVS, CDR2 FQNEAQ. This CDR3 spans 11 amino acids. This CDR3 is CASSLAGTQYF. The DNA for the CDR3 is TGTGCCAGCAGCTTAGCCGGGACCCAGTACTTC.

The rearrangement uses TRBV28 and TRBJ2-1, with a possible D match to TRBD2 (7 bases). The ends were cut back, 5 bases at V and 7 bases at J, with 18 bases in the middle. Germline values: CDR1 MDHEN, CDR2 SYDVKM. This CDR3 spans 15 amino acids. CDR3 in amino acids: CASSVGGALGNEQFF. Written as DNA, the CDR3 is TGTGCCAGCAGTGTGGGGGGGGCACTAGGAAATGAGCAGTTCTTC.

The CDR3 protein is CASSDGQDITDTQYF. The CDR3 nucleotides read TGTGCCAGTAGTGACGGACAGGATATAACAGATACGCAGTATTTT. V usage is TRBV19 and J usage is TRBJ2-3; TRBD1 agrees at 7 bases. CDR1 and CDR2 from the germline V gene are LNHDA and SQIVND (reference sequence). J gave up 3 bases and V 5 bases, and 8 bases lay outside the gene matches. The length of the CDR3 is 15 residues.

This chain uses TRBV11-2 with TRBJ2-5; 7 bases are a match to TRBD1. Germline lookup yields CDR1 SGHAT and CDR2 FQNNGV. V shed 2 bases, J shed 5 bases, and the junction held 8 bases outside the gene matches. There are 15 residues in the CDR3. The CDR3 nucleotides are TGTGCCAGCAGCTTACTGGGGACCAGGGGGGAGACCCAGTACTTC. It codes for CASSLLGTRGETQYF. Variable domain in full (rest from reference TRBV11-2 and TRBJ2-5): EAGVAQSPRYKIIEKRQSVAFWCNPISGHATLYWYQQILGQGPKLLIQFQNNGVVDDSQLPKDRFSAERLKGVDSTLKIQPAKLEDSAVYLCASSLLGTRGETQYFGPGTRLLVL.

As for this clone: The CDR3 does not end in the conserved phenylalanine or tryptophan, so this is likely a read error. The CDR3 sequence is CASSITEHTNYGYTV. CDR3 in DNA: TGTGCCAGTAGTATAACGGAGCATACTAACTATGGCTACACCGTC. V usage is TRBV19 and J usage is TRBJ1-2; unclear D gene. The CDR3 extends over 15 amino acids. V was clipped by 2 bases and J by 0 bases, with 10 bases between them. Germline V CDR1 and CDR2: LNHDA, SQIVND (reference sequence).

The chain is built from TRBV7-2 and TRBJ2-1; 11 nucleotides match TRBD2. The CDR3 contains 14 residues. J was trimmed by 9 bases and V by 5 bases; bases with no gene match: 6. From germline, CDR1 is SGHTA and CDR2 FQGNSA. The CDR3 DNA reads as TGTGCCAGCAGCACCACTACTAGCGGGGGTGAGCAGTTCTTC. Amino acid sequence: CASSTTTSGGEQFF.